This TCR beta chain was captured by sequencing in a study of blood T cells in healthy people across ages. Trimming took 6 bases from V and 6 from J; bases not matched to a gene: 6. This CDR3 has 13 residues. Per germline, CDR1 SQVTM and CDR2 ANQGSEA. Through a sample-barcoded 5' primer and a J-beta primer mix, a second PCR was run for roughly 6 to 11 cycles. All samples yielded 2.5 million or more CDR3-containing paired-end reads. TCRdb re-called the 5' RACE reads through MiXCR, storing one row per CDR3 protein. The top ten hold more than 20% of the sample, which has over 1,500,000 distinct CDR3 sequences, about two fifths seen once.

The sample taken for sequencing was blood. This TCR came from a human donor in good health. The V and J genes are TRBV29-1 and TRBJ2-3; 10 positions agree with TRBD1. In nucleotides, the CDR3 is TGCAGCGTGTCCGGGACAGGGGCGGATACGCAGTATTTT. Translated, it gives CSVSGTGADTQYF.